Here is one T cell receptor beta chain with its context. For the second PCR, which ran for roughly 7 to 11 cycles, a sample-barcoded 5' primer and a J-beta primer mix were used. Sequencing recovered at least 3 million CDR3-containing paired-end reads from each sample. TCRdb itself ran the 5' RACE reads through MiXCR, one entry per CDR3 protein. The table includes 850,000 to 1,300,000 distinct CDR3 sequences, 45% detected once. All donors came from Russia, were Caucasian and healthy, and spanned ages roughly 6 to 100. In germline, CDR1 is DFQATT, CDR2 SNEGSKA (reference sequence). Trimming removed 4 bases from V and 0 bases from J; junction bases left unmatched: 6. The CDR3 length is 15 residues. This sample was included in a study of blood T cells in healthy people across ages.

The V call is TRBV20-1, the J call TRBJ2-3, with 8 bases matching TRBD2. Sequencing input: blood. This TCR was sampled from a woman aged 55-70 years in good health. Here the CDR3 reads CSAIGGRTSTDTQYF. The CDR3 DNA sequence: TGCAGTGCTATTGGCGGGAGGACTAGCACAGATACGCAGTATTTT.